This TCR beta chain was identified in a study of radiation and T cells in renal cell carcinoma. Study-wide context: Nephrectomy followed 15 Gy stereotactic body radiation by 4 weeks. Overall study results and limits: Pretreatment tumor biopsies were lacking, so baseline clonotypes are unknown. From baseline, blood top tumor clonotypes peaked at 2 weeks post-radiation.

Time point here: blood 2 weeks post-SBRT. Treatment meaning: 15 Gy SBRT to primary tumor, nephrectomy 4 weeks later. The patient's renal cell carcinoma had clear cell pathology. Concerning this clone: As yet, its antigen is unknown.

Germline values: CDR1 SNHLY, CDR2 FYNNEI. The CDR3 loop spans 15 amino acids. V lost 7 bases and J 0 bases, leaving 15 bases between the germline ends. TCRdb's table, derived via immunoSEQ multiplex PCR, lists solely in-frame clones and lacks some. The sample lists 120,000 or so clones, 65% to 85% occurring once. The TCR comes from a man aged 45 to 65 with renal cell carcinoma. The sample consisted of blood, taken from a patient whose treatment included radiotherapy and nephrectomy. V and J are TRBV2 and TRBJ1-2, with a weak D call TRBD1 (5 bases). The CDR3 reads CASKPRAAPNYGYTF. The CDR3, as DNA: TGTGCCAGCAAACCCAGGGCGGCCCCTAACTATGGCTACACCTTC. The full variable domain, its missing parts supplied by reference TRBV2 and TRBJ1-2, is EPEVTQTPSHQVTQMGQEVILRCVPISNHLYFYWYRQILGQKVEFLVSFYNNEISEKSEIFDDQFSVERPDGSNFTLKIRSTKLEDSAMYFCASKPRAAPNYGYTFGSGTRLTVV.